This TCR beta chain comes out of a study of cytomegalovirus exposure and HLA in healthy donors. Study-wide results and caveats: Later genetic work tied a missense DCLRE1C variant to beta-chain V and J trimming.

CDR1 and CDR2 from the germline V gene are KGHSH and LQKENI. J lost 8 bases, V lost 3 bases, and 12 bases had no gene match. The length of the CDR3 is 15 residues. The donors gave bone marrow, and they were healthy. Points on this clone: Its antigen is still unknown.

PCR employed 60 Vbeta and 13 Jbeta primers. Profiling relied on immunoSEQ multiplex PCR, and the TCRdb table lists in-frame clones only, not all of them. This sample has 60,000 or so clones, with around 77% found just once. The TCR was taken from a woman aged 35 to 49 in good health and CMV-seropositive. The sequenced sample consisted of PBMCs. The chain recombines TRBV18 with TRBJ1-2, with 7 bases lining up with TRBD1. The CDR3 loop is CASSPSRDRTGGYTF. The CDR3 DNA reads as TGTGCCAGCTCACCGTCCCGGGACAGAACGGGAGGCTACACCTTC.